This T cell receptor (beta chain) was identified in a study of blood T cells in healthy people across ages. About this clonotype: Its antigen is undetermined.

The CDR3 is 15 amino acids. The trim removed 0 bases at V and 8 bases at J, leaving 6 bases unmatched. The germline CDR1 and CDR2 sequences are SGHRS and YFSETQ. Broader study findings: Changes seen in expanded clonotypes were possibly confounded by donor CMV status left unknown.

Combining a sample-barcoded 5' primer with a J-beta primer mix, a second PCR ran for roughly 7 to 12 cycles. TCRdb reprocessed the 5' RACE reads with MiXCR, giving one entry per CDR3 protein. The sample yields 1.5 million to 2 million distinct CDR3 sequences, 30% to 40% seen once. The sequencing input was blood. This chain uses TRBV5-1 with TRBJ2-1, with TRBD2 matching 9 bases. The origin of this receptor is a woman aged 25 to 39 in good health. CDR3 sequence: CASSLEARGGYEQFF. Written as DNA, the CDR3 is TGCGCCAGCAGCTTGGAGGCGCGGGGGGGCTATGAGCAGTTCTTC.